This passage covers 2 T cell receptor beta chains from one sample sequenced in a study of T cell repertoires in cytomegalovirus infection. These TCRs are of unknown antigen specificity. TCRdb independently ran MiXCR on the reads; one entry per CDR3 protein. The sample has roughly 69,000 distinct CDR3 sequences, around 21% seen once. The sample consisted of CD8+ T cells from cultured PBMCs, taken from culture after CMV antigen stimulation. The origin of the receptors is a human donor in good health (CMV status not recorded). Some clones in this sample may be carry-over from other donors' samples.

This clonotype turned up a few times. The genes are TRBV27 and TRBJ2-1; the D is unclear. The CDR3 sequence is 13 residues long. Germline CDR1 reads MNHEY; CDR2 reads SMNVEV (reference sequence). The ends were cut back, 5 bases at V and 1 base at J, with 6 bases in the middle. The CDR3 region is CASSASSYNEQFF. CDR3 sequence (DNA): TGTGCCAGCAGTGCGAGTTCCTACAATGAGCAGTTCTTC.

V gene TRBV7-9 combines with J gene TRBJ1-1; D might be TRBD1 (6 bases). V lost 5 bases and J 1 base, leaving 23 bases between the germline ends. Germline CDR1 reads SEHNR; CDR2 reads FQNEAQ (reference sequence). The CDR3 has 18 residues. The DNA of the CDR3 is TGTGCCAGCAGCCTCCTTGGGGGGCCAAGGGGGACGAACACTGAAGCTTTCTTT. It encodes CASSLLGGPRGTNTEAFF.